This TCR beta chain was found in a study of T cell responses to AZD1222 COVID-19 vaccine. Study-level points and caveats: Compared with day 0, the breadth and depth of the Spike-specific TCR repertoire rose significantly after two doses of AZD1222. The repertoires were collected only after the peak T cell response. Among the donors, most were white British and more were female, and clonal diversity was possibly underestimated.

TCRdb's table, derived via immunoSEQ multiplex PCR, lists solely in-frame clones and lacks some. The sample holds about 270,000 clones, 94% seen once. About this clone: Its antigen is undetermined.

Second-dose timings of about 4 or about 12 weeks were pooled. This receptor was obtained from an adult who received the AZD1222 COVID-19 vaccine. The sample in question was peripheral blood, obtained 28 days after the second AZD1222 dose.

The CDR3 here is CASSSPGQMNYGYTF. Written as DNA, the CDR3 is TGTGCCAGCAGCTCTCCGGGACAGATGAACTATGGCTACACCTTC. V is TRBV5-4 and J is TRBJ1-2; 7 bases fit TRBD1. The J segment lost 2 bases and the V segment lost 3 bases, leaving 7 bases of the junction unmatched. CDR1 and CDR2 from the germline V gene are SGHNT and YYREEE (reference sequence). There are 15 residues in the CDR3.